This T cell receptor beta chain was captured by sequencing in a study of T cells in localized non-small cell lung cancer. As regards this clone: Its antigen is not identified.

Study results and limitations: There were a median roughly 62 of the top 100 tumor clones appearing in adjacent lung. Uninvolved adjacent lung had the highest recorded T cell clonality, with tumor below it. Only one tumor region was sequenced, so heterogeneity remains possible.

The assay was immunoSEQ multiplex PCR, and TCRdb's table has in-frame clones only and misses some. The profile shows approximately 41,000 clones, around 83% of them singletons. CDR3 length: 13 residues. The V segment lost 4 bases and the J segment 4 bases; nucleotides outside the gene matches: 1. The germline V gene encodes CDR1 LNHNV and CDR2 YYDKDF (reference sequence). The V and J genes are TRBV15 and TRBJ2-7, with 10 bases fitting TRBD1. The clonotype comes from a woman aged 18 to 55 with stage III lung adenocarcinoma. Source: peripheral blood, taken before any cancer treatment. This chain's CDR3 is CATSTGQGYEQYF. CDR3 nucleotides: TGTGCCACCAGCACGGGACAGGGGTACGAGCAGTACTTC.